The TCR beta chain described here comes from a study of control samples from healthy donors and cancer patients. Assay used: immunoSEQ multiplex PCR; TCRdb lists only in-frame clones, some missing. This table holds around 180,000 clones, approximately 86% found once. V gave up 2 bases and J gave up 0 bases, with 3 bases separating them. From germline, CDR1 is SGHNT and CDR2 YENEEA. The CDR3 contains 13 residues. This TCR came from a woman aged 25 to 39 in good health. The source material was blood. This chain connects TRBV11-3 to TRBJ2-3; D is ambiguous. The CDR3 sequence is CASSLSSTDTQYF. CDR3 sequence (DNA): TGTGCCAGCAGCTTATCGAGCACAGATACGCAGTATTTT. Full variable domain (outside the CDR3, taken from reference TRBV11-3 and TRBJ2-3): EAGVVQSPRYKIIEKKQPVAFWCNPISGHNTLYWYLQNLGQGPELLIRYENEEAVDDSQLPKDRFSAERLKGVDSTLKIQPAELGDSAVYLCASSLSSTDTQYFGPGTRLTVL.